The following is a T cell receptor beta chain sequence with its context. Antigen unknown. The germline CDR1 and CDR2 sequences are DFQATT and SNEGSKA (reference sequence). CDR3 length: 15 residues. Trimming removed 0 bases at V and 0 bases at J, with 9 bases between. The data belong to a study of CD8 T cells in ankylosing spondylitis. TCRdb processed the 5' RACE reads anew with MiXCR; each CDR3 protein has one entry. This table has roughly 700,000 distinct CDR3 sequences, roughly 19% appearing once. Regarding the study as a whole: Among TCR beta sequences, a motif of eight or nine highly homologous variants appeared characteristic of ankylosing spondylitis blood.

The chain combines TRBV20-1 with TRBJ1-5; the D is unclear. The sequenced sample was blood, either unsorted or a sorted T cell fraction (not recorded which). The sequence was collected from a male donor with ankylosing spondylitis. DNA for the CDR3: TGCAGTGCTAGAGATCCGGGCTATAGCAATCAGCCCCAGCATTTT. This translates into CSARDPGYSNQPQHF.